Shown below are 30 T cell receptor beta chains from a single sample sequenced in a study of blood T cells in healthy people across ages. PCR was performed a second time for about 7 to 11 cycles using a sample-barcoded 5' primer and a J-beta primer mix. TCRdb re-called the 5' RACE reads with MiXCR, one entry per CDR3 protein. This table holds under 850,000 distinct CDR3 sequences, about 34% found once. Material: blood. These receptors were taken from a man younger than 35 in good health.

The genes are TRBV27 and TRBJ2-1; D unclear. This CDR3 contains 13 residues. The germline CDR1 and CDR2 sequences are MNHEY and SMNVEV (reference sequence). V lost 5 bases to trimming and J lost 8 bases, with 13 bases between them. CDR3 residues: CASSVVGLDEQFF. The CDR3 DNA reads TGTGCCAGCAGTGTAGTGGGGTTGGATGAGCAGTTCTTC.

A remark on this clonotype: With a much larger clone just one base away, this may be a read error. The chain uses TRBV4-1 and TRBJ2-3; D may be TRBD1 or TRBD2 (6 bases each). The germline CDR1 and CDR2 sequences are MGHRA and YSYEKL. CDR3 length: 16 residues. CDR3 DNA: TGCGCCAGCAGCCAAGCGCCAGGGGAGGTCACAGGTACGCAGTATTTT. It encodes CASSQAPGEVTGTQYF.

This chain connects TRBV7-2 to TRBJ1-2; 7 nucleotides agree with TRBD1. CDR3 size: 14 residues. V lost 5 bases, J lost 4 bases, and 7 bases stayed unmatched. Germline loops: CDR1 SGHTA, CDR2 FQGNSA. CDR3 sequence (DNA): TGTGCCAGCAGCCCATCGACAGGGCTCTATGGCTACACCTTC. Translated, it gives CASSPSTGLYGYTF.

This clonotype was picked up a small number of times. The chain is built from TRBV18 and TRBJ1-1; tentatively, D is TRBD1 (5 bases). V lost 2 bases and J 0 bases, leaving 13 bases between the germline ends. This CDR3 comprises 16 residues. CDR1 and CDR2 (germline): KGHSH, LQKENI. CDR3 nucleotide sequence: TGTGCCAGCTCACCAAACGGGGGTGAGATGAACACTGAAGCTTTCTTT. Encoded protein: CASSPNGGEMNTEAFF.

The chain combines TRBV7-2 with TRBJ1-5, with 12 bases lining up with TRBD1. The CDR3 has 15 residues. CDR1 SGHTA and CDR2 FQGNSA come from the germline V gene. Trimming took 5 bases from V and 5 from J; bases not matched to a gene: 4. CDR3 nucleotides: TGTGCCAGCAGCCCCGGGACAGGGGGCGATCAGCCCCAGCATTTT. Translating gives CASSPGTGGDQPQHF.

This clonotype was counted a few times. In DNA form, the CDR3 reads TGTGCCAGCAGCTTAGAGCCGCCCCTGGGGGAGACCCAGTACTTC. It translates to CASSLEPPLGETQYF. The chain has TRBV7-2 and TRBJ2-5, with D uncertain. This CDR3 comprises 15 residues. Germline CDR1 SGHTA, CDR2 FQGNSA. V was shortened by 1 base and J by 5 bases, with 14 bases between the two germline ends.

This clonotype came up many times. The chain carries TRBV4-1 and TRBJ1-2; no reliable D call. The length of the CDR3 is 13 residues. V was cut by 0 bases and J by 6 bases, with 8 bases left in between. Germline V gives CDR1 MGHRA, CDR2 YSYEKL. The CDR3, as DNA: TGCGCCAGCAGCCAAGATGGGCTACATGGCTACACCTTC. This encodes CASSQDGLHGYTF.

This chain joins TRBV6-5 and TRBJ2-4, with 7 nucleotides matching TRBD1. With 6 bases clipped from V and 6 bases from J, the junction kept 8 bases outside the gene matches. Germline V gene data show CDR1 as MNHEY and CDR2 as SVGAGI. CDR3 length: 14 residues. The CDR3 coding sequence is TGTGCCAGCAGCAGAGGACAGGACCTAAACATTCAGTACTTC. It codes for CASSRGQDLNIQYF.

The chain has TRBV24-1 and TRBJ2-2; a weak D match, TRBD1 (5 bases). Trimming took 0 bases from V and 8 from J, leaving 15 bases between them. The germline V gene has CDR1 KGHDR and CDR2 SFDVKD. The CDR3 totals 16 residues. The CDR3 DNA reads as TGTGCCACCAGTGATTTGCAACAGGACCCTCGGGGGGAGCTGTTTTTT. Protein product: CATSDLQQDPRGELFF.

To note about this clonotype: The junction differs from germline at one of its ends, possibly a read error. The chain carries TRBV20-1 and TRBJ2-1; 7 nucleotides match TRBD2. This CDR3 spans 14 amino acids. Germline V gene data show CDR1 as DFQATT and CDR2 as SNEGSKA (reference sequence). CDR3 in DNA: TGCAGTGCTAGACTCGGGGACTACTACAATGAGCGGTTCTTC. Translating it yields CSARLGDYYNERFF.

This clonotype was counted between two and nine times. This sequence joins TRBV28 and TRBJ2-2, with TRBD1 matching 8 bases. The CDR3 is made up of 16 amino acids. Germline CDR1 is MDHEN and CDR2 is SYDVKM. J lost 5 bases, V lost 1 base, and 6 bases had no gene match. CDR3 nucleotide sequence: TGTGCCAGCAGTTTATCAGGGGGCCGGAGGACCGGGGAGCTGTTTTTT. It translates to CASSLSGGRRTGELFF. The variable domain in full, completed from reference TRBV28 and TRBJ2-2, reads DVKVTQSSRYLVKRTGEKVFLECVQDMDHENMFWYRQDPGLGLRLIYFSYDVKMKEKGDIPEGYSVSREKKERFSLILESASTNQTSMYLCASSLSGGRRTGELFFGEGSRLTVL.

Ten or more counts support this clonotype. The chain recombines TRBV11-2 with TRBJ2-1; tentative D call: TRBD1 (5 bases). The CDR3 runs to 17 residues. Per the germline V gene, CDR1 is SGHAT and CDR2 is FQNNGV. Between the trimmed V and J ends, which lost 1 base and 9 bases, there was a span of 22 bases. CDR3 sequence reads: CASSLVDGAGWRSEQFF. Written as DNA, the CDR3 is TGTGCCAGCAGCTTAGTTGATGGGGCAGGGTGGCGGAGTGAGCAGTTCTTC.

CDR3 in amino acids: CASSPYTGTDGTDTQYF. CDR3 nucleotide sequence: TGTGCCAGCAGCCCGTATACCGGGACAGACGGCACAGATACGCAGTATTTT. This chain links TRBV3-1 with TRBJ2-3; 7 bases are shared with TRBD1. Germline V CDR1 and CDR2: LGHDT, YNNKEL (reference sequence). Unmatched junction bases numbered 11, after V lost 4 bases and J lost 1 base. The CDR3 sequence is 17 residues long.

The CDR3, as DNA: TGCGCCAGCAGCTTTCTAGCAAGCCCCAGCGAGCAGTACTTC. This encodes CASSFLASPSEQYF. The chain joins TRBV5-1 to TRBJ2-4, with TRBD2 as a possible D gene (5 bases). With the DNA end fitting TRBJ2-7 better, the J assignment may be wrong. Germline lookup yields CDR1 SGHRS and CDR2 YFSETQ. The CDR3 has 14 residues.

This sequence joins TRBV20-1 and TRBJ2-5; D is perhaps TRBD1 or TRBD2 (6 bases each). V was pared by 0 bases and J by 8 bases, with 13 bases between. The CDR3 is made up of 13 amino acids. Germline assignment: CDR1 DFQATT and CDR2 SNEGSKA (reference sequence). CDR3 in amino acids: CSARDPGASTQYF. The CDR3 nucleotides are TGCAGTGCTAGAGATCCGGGGGCCTCTACCCAGTACTTC.

This clonotype turned up a few times. The V gene is TRBV4-1, the J gene TRBJ2-5; D not resolved. CDR1 and CDR2 (germline): MGHRA, YSYEKL. This CDR3 has 14 residues. Between the trimmed V and J ends, which lost 0 bases and 3 bases, there was a span of 8 bases. In nucleotides, the CDR3 is TGCGCCAGCAGCCAAGACGCTAGAAAAGAGACCCAGTACTTC. Translation: CASSQDARKETQYF.

This clonotype has a single count. The chain couples TRBV5-1 to TRBJ2-1; D is perhaps TRBD1 (6 bases). CDR3 length equals 16 residues. V dropped 4 bases and J dropped 0 bases, with 14 bases sitting between them. Per germline, CDR1 SGHRS and CDR2 YFSETQ. The CDR3 loop reads CASSTGDRSSYNEQFF. In DNA, the CDR3 is TGCGCCAGCAGCACCGGAGACAGGAGCTCCTACAATGAGCAGTTCTTC.

This clonotype was counted only a few times. The chain is built from TRBV4-1 and TRBJ2-7, with a possible D match to TRBD1 (6 bases). The germline gives CDR1 MGHRA, CDR2 YSYEKL. The V end was cut by 6 bases, the J end by 7 bases, with 22 bases between. The CDR3 runs to 15 residues. This CDR3 is CASRQTGRMGNEQYF. CDR3 bases: TGCGCCAGCAGACAGACAGGTCGGATGGGAAATGAGCAGTACTTC.

The chain joins TRBV7-9 to TRBJ1-4; possible D gene TRBD1, 6 bases. Per germline, CDR1 SEHNR and CDR2 FQNEAQ (reference sequence). The CDR3 is 14 amino acids. V lost 5 bases and J lost 8, with 15 bases in between. In nucleotides, the CDR3 is TGTGCCAGCAGCCTCAGGGGTGGAGGAGAAAAACTGTTTTTT. Residues: CASSLRGGGEKLFF. The whole variable domain, remainder taken from reference TRBV7-9 and TRBJ1-4, is DTGVSQNPRHKITKRGQNVTFRCDPISEHNRLYWYRQTLGQGPEFLTYFQNEAQLEKSRLLSDRFSAERPKGSFSTLEIQRTEQGDSAMYLCASSLRGGGEKLFFGSGTQLSVL.

This sequence joins TRBV7-2 and TRBJ1-1; the match to TRBD1 covers 7 bases. Trimming at V came to 5 bases and at J to 6 bases, leaving 9 bases not matched to a gene. Germline lookup yields CDR1 SGHTA and CDR2 FQGNSA. CDR3 length equals 14 residues. The DNA for the CDR3 is TGTGCCAGCAGCGCGACAGGGAGAAGCTCTGAAGCTTTCTTT. This gives the protein CASSATGRSSEAFF.

This clonotype was seen more than once but under ten times. The chain is built from TRBV7-2 and TRBJ2-3, with D perhaps TRBD1 (5 bases). The germline gives CDR1 SGHTA, CDR2 FQGNSA. V lost 0 bases and J 6 bases, leaving 10 bases between the germline ends. The CDR3 extends over 14 amino acids. In nucleotides, the CDR3 is TGTGCCAGCAGCTTAGCAATTAAGGGGGATACGCAGTATTTT. Protein: CASSLAIKGDTQYF. Full variable domain (missing parts from reference TRBV7-2 and TRBJ2-3): GAGVSQSPSNKVTEKGKDVELRCDPISGHTALYWYRQSLGQGLEFLIYFQGNSAPDKSGLPSDRFSAERTGGSVSTLTIQRTQQEDSAVYLCASSLAIKGDTQYFGPGTRLTVL.

This clonotype was observed at least ten times. The J gene is TRBJ2-1, the V gene TRBV5-5; maybe TRBD2 (7 bases). This CDR3 region has 15 residues. Germline-derived CDR1 and CDR2 are SGHKS and YYEKEE (reference sequence). Trimming shortened V by 3 bases and J by 7 bases, and 17 bases separated the two germline ends. CDR3 loop: CASSWGGSQGNEQFF. As DNA, the CDR3 is TGTGCCAGCAGCTGGGGGGGGTCACAGGGAAATGAGCAGTTCTTC.

This clonotype was seen repeatedly, ten times or more. The chain combines TRBV2 with TRBJ1-2; TRBD1 is a possible D gene (5 bases). The CDR3 runs 14 residues. The germline gives CDR1 SNHLY, CDR2 FYNNEI. V was pared by 3 bases and J by 5 bases, with 13 bases between. CDR3 amino acids: CASSDLGLSYGYTF. The CDR3 DNA follows: TGTGCCAGCAGTGACCTGGGGCTTTCTTATGGCTACACCTTC.

This clonotype occurred a few times. The chain is built from TRBV21-1 and TRBJ2-7. TRBV21-1 is designated a pseudogene. The CDR3 contains 17 residues. The CDR3 here is CASSKVRVYLSPYEQYF. CDR3 DNA: TGTGCCAGCAGCAAAGTTCGCGTCTACCTAAGTCCCTACGAGCAGTACTTC.

This clonotype was seen ten or more times. V is TRBV7-9 and J is TRBJ1-5; D perhaps matches TRBD1 (6 bases). The CDR3 loop spans 14 amino acids. Per the germline V gene, CDR1 is SEHNR and CDR2 is FQNEAQ (reference sequence). Trimming took 5 bases from V and 6 from J, leaving 14 bases between them. CDR3 amino acids: CASSPTGFRQPQHF. The CDR3 DNA reads as TGTGCCAGCAGCCCAACAGGGTTCCGTCAGCCCCAGCATTTT.

The chain is built from TRBV5-1 and TRBJ2-3; possibly TRBD1 or TRBD2 for D (6 bases each). Trimming removed 4 bases from V and 2 bases from J, with 17 bases in between. Per germline, CDR1 SGHRS and CDR2 YFSETQ. The length of the CDR3 is 16 residues. CDR3: CASSTTPGATTDTQYF. The CDR3 region has the DNA TGCGCCAGCAGCACAACCCCGGGGGCCACCACAGATACGCAGTATTTT.

Of note for this clonotype: A clone one base away is much larger, so this may be a read error. The chain couples TRBV5-5 to TRBJ2-7; 10 bases are a match to TRBD2. Germline loops: CDR1 SGHKS, CDR2 YYEKEE (reference sequence). The CDR3 sequence is 15 residues long. J gave up 2 bases and V 0 bases, and 2 bases lay outside the gene matches. The CDR3 nucleotides are TGTGCCAGCAGCTTGGCTAGCGGGGGCCCCTACGAGCAGTACTTC. Translation gives CASSLASGGPYEQYF.

The rearrangement joins TRBV20-1 to TRBJ2-5; 7 nucleotides match TRBD2. From germline, CDR1 is DFQATT and CDR2 SNEGSKA (reference sequence). This CDR3 has 14 amino acids. J lost 2 bases, V lost 6 bases, and 9 bases had no gene match. CDR3 sequence (DNA): TGCAGTGCGCCAGGCGGGGGAATACAAGAGACCCAGTACTTC. This encodes CSAPGGGIQETQYF.

J is TRBJ1-2 and V is TRBV6-5; D might be TRBD1 (6 bases). Germline CDR1 MNHEY, CDR2 SVGAGI. With 5 bases removed from V and 2 bases from J, the gap between germline ends came to 15 bases. The CDR3 runs to 15 residues. The CDR3 region has the DNA TGTGCCAGCAGTCCCAGACAGGCCATAAACTATGGCTACACCTTC. Amino acids: CASSPRQAINYGYTF.

J is TRBJ2-3 and V is TRBV2; 9 bases line up with TRBD2. The CDR3 sequence is 16 residues long. Germline CDR1 is SNHLY and CDR2 is FYNNEI. The junction had 12 bases not matched to a gene; V was cut back by 8 bases and J by 3 bases. DNA for the CDR3: TGTGCCAGCGGTTTACTTGCGGGGGGGCCAACAGATACGCAGTATTTT. Its protein is CASGLLAGGPTDTQYF. Filled out from reference TRBV2 and TRBJ2-3, the complete variable domain reads EPEVTQTPSHQVTQMGQEVILRCVPISNHLYFYWYRQILGQKVEFLVSFYNNEISEKSEIFDDQFSVERPDGSNFTLKIRSTKLEDSAMYFCASGLLAGGPTDTQYFGPGTRLTVL.